The 23 T cell receptor beta chains below come from one sample, sequenced in a study of vaccination effects on CD4 cells after COVID-19. No antigen has been assigned to these receptors. Generated by immunoSEQ multiplex PCR, the TCRdb table keeps only in-frame clones and is missing some. This sample carries approximately 70,000 clones, nearly 75% of them seen once, and the ten largest clones take approximately 2%. It was after around eleven days of culture that CD4+ T cells were isolated. The participants, recipients of two vaccine doses, got either BNT162b2 or mRNA-1273. The sequenced sample was CD4+ T cells from PBMCs cultured without peptide, obtained after COVID-19 vaccination. All receptors derive from a human donor who received a COVID-19 vaccine.

This clone occurred a few times. This rearrangement joins TRBV5-1 to TRBJ2-5; 7 bases fit TRBD1. The CDR3 extends over 13 amino acids. Germline-derived CDR1 and CDR2 are SGHRS and YFSETQ. V dropped 5 bases and J dropped 2; count of bases not matched to a gene: 3. Here the CDR3 DNA reads TGCGCCAGCAGTGTGGGACAGCAAGAGACCCAGTACTTC. Translating gives CASSVGQQETQYF.

V and J are TRBV12-3 or TRBV12-4 and TRBJ2-3; no clear D gene. Trimming took 4 bases from V and 5 from J, leaving 7 bases between them. The CDR3 has 12 amino acids. The CDR3 here is CASSYSEDTQYF. The CDR3 DNA reads TGTGCCAGCAGTTACTCTGAAGATACGCAGTATTTT.

Only a few counts were recorded for this clone. The V call is TRBV10-3, the J call TRBJ1-1; possible D gene TRBD1, 5 bases. Germline V gives CDR1 ENHRY, CDR2 SYGVKD. V lost 8 bases, J lost 7 bases, and 17 bases lay in between. The CDR3 is 13 amino acids. As DNA, the CDR3 is TGTGCCATCTCCGGGACGGTGGGGTTTGAAGCTTTCTTT. This encodes CAISGTVGFEAFF.

CDR3 coding DNA: TGTGCCAGCAGCCGAGGGACTAGCGGGGCCACAGATACGCAGTATTTT. It yields the protein CASSRGTSGATDTQYF. V usage is TRBV5-5 and J usage is TRBJ2-3, with 13 bases matching TRBD2. V trimming: 4 bases; J trimming: 2 bases; junction bases outside the gene matches: 4. The CDR3 length is 16 residues. Germline V CDR1 and CDR2: SGHKS, YYEKEE (reference sequence).

The chain joins TRBV7-2 to TRBJ2-3; D is ambiguous. V was cut by 5 bases and J by 5 bases, with 14 bases left in between. Germline V lookup: CDR1 SGHTA, CDR2 FQGNSA. This CDR3 spans 14 amino acids. CDR3 coding DNA: TGTGCCAGCAGCCGCGTAGGGTTCGGAGATACGCAGTATTTT. Translated: CASSRVGFGDTQYF.

J is TRBJ2-7 and V is TRBV15, with 7 nucleotides matching TRBD1. The length of the CDR3 is 13 residues. Germline assignment: CDR1 LNHNV and CDR2 YYDKDF (reference sequence). V lost 1 base to trimming and J lost 11 bases; unmatched junction nucleotides: 8. The CDR3 DNA reads as TGTGCCACCAGCAGAGCGGACAGGACGAAGGAGTACGTC. Protein: CATSRADRTKEYV.

This chain links TRBV3-1 (or the pseudogene TRBV3-2) with TRBJ2-3; tentative D call: TRBD2 (5 bases). The germline V gene encodes CDR1 LGHDT and CDR2 YNNKEL (reference sequence). V was cut by 1 base and J by 4 bases, with 6 bases left in between. The CDR3 spans 13 residues. Here the CDR3 reads CASSQGGSDTQYF. The CDR3 coding sequence is TGTGCCAGCAGCCAAGGAGGGTCAGATACGCAGTATTTT.

This rearrangement joins TRBV2 to TRBJ1-5; weak D call: TRBD1 (6 bases). Germline CDR1 and CDR2: SNHLY and FYNNEI. V dropped 7 bases and J dropped 0 bases, with 13 bases sitting between them. The CDR3 runs to 15 residues. CDR3 DNA sequence: TGTGCCAGCACGACGGACAGCTATAGCAATCAGCCCCAGCATTTT. It is translated as CASTTDSYSNQPQHF.

This clone was counted only a few times. The chain has TRBV3-1 (or the pseudogene TRBV3-2) and TRBJ2-5; D perhaps matches TRBD2 (6 bases). V was cut by 1 base and J by 5 bases, with 14 bases left in between. Germline lookup yields CDR1 LGHDT and CDR2 YNNKEL (reference sequence). The CDR3 has 15 amino acids. CDR3 protein: CASSQGPRGGETQYF. For the CDR3, the DNA is TGTGCCAGCAGCCAAGGACCCAGAGGAGGGGAGACCCAGTACTTC.

The V gene is TRBV5-1, the J gene TRBJ1-1; no definite D call. V lost 1 base to trimming and J lost 1 base, with 8 bases between them. The CDR3 has 14 amino acids. The germline CDR1 and CDR2 sequences are SGHRS and YFSETQ. The CDR3 spells CASSLLQTNTEAFF. CDR3 bases: TGCGCCAGCAGCTTGCTACAGACGAACACTGAAGCTTTCTTT.

J is TRBJ1-4 and V is TRBV28; D not certain. The CDR3 sequence is 12 residues long. The V and J ends lost 6 bases and 9 bases respectively, with 11 bases between them. Germline CDR1 is MDHEN and CDR2 is SYDVKM. CDR3 residues: CASSAGQQKLFF. In nucleotides, the CDR3 is TGTGCCAGCAGCGCGGGCCAGCAAAAACTGTTTTTT.

The rearrangement uses TRBV6-1 and TRBJ2-6; D is unresolved. V was trimmed by 3 bases and J by 2 bases, leaving 11 bases between them. Per the germline V gene, CDR1 is MNHNS and CDR2 is SASEGT. CDR3 length equals 16 residues. This CDR3 is CASSEGNRAGANVLTF. CDR3 nucleotide sequence: TGTGCCAGCAGTGAGGGAAACAGAGCTGGGGCCAACGTCCTGACTTTC.

V and J are TRBV10-1 and TRBJ1-1; 7 positions match TRBD1. Losses at the gene ends were 10 bases for V and 0 bases for J; bases not matched to a gene: 5. The CDR3 totals 13 residues. Per the germline V gene, CDR1 is WNHNN and CDR2 is SYGVQD (reference sequence). The CDR3 region has the DNA TGCGCCACCTCGACAGGGCTGAACACTGAAGCTTTCTTT. Encoded protein: CATSTGLNTEAFF.

The gene calls are TRBV7-3 and TRBJ2-3; 9 bases align to TRBD1. From germline, CDR1 is SGHTA and CDR2 FQGTGA. The J segment lost 8 bases and the V segment lost 5 bases, leaving 5 bases of the junction unmatched. This CDR3 contains 13 residues. DNA of the CDR3: TGTGCCAGCAGCCCGGACAGGGGCGCTACGCAGTATTTT. Translation gives CASSPDRGATQYF.

CDR3 in amino acids: CASSYGPGSGNTIYF. The DNA for the CDR3 is TGTGCCAGCAGTTATGGTCCGGGCTCTGGAAACACCATATATTTT. The chain has TRBV6-2 or TRBV6-3 and TRBJ1-3; the D is unclear. Germline loops: CDR1 MNHEY, CDR2 SVGEGT. V gave up 3 bases and J gave up 0 bases, with 9 bases separating them. This CDR3 spans 15 amino acids.

The chain recombines TRBV10-3 with TRBJ1-3; TRBD1 agrees at 9 bases. The V gene end was trimmed by 2 bases and the J gene end by 0 bases; junction bases not matched to a gene: 2. This CDR3 contains 16 residues. Germline V gives CDR1 ENHRY, CDR2 SYGVKD. CDR3 residues: CAISEPGQGSGNTIYF. The CDR3 DNA sequence: TGTGCCATCAGTGAGCCGGGACAGGGCTCTGGAAACACCATATATTTT.

The chain couples TRBV24-1 to TRBJ2-1; D may match TRBD1 or TRBD2 (5 bases each). The CDR3 extends over 14 amino acids. V was pared by 7 bases and J by 4 bases, with 13 bases between. In germline, CDR1 is KGHDR, CDR2 SFDVKD. The CDR3 protein is CATRGKGPYNEQFF. DNA for the CDR3: TGTGCCACCAGAGGTAAGGGACCATACAATGAGCAGTTCTTC.

The J gene is TRBJ1-2, the V gene TRBV4-3; 11 bases align to TRBD1. The length of the CDR3 is 14 residues. Germline V lookup: CDR1 LGHNA, CDR2 YSLEER. Trimming removed 3 bases from V and 5 bases from J; junction bases left unmatched: 2. The CDR3 nucleotides read TGCGCCAGCAGCCAGGACAGGGGGCAATATGGCTACACCTTC. Translation gives CASSQDRGQYGYTF.

The chain has TRBV5-1 and TRBJ2-3; a weak D match, TRBD1 (5 bases). The CDR3 spans 14 residues. Germline values: CDR1 SGHRS, CDR2 YFSETQ. The V gene lost 4 bases and the J gene lost 2 bases, with 11 bases spanning the gap. In nucleotides, the CDR3 is TGCGCCAGCAGCCTTGGGGCGGTCACAGATACGCAGTATTTT. This gives the protein CASSLGAVTDTQYF.

The chain joins TRBV28 to TRBJ2-2; 7 bases are a match to TRBD2. The CDR3 totals 16 residues. The germline V gene has CDR1 MDHEN and CDR2 SYDVKM. V was pared by 5 bases and J by 3 bases, with 9 bases of the junction left unmatched. CDR3 residues: CASSIPTGGDTGELFF. CDR3 coding DNA: TGTGCCAGCAGTATCCCCACGGGAGGAGACACCGGGGAGCTGTTTTTT.

The V and J genes are TRBV12-3 or TRBV12-4 and TRBJ2-3; D is unresolved. Trimming removed 2 bases from V and 6 bases from J, with 6 bases in between. This CDR3 region has 12 residues. DNA for the CDR3: TGTGCCAGCAGTTTAAATTGGGATACGCAGTATTTT. It codes for CASSLNWDTQYF.

The chain joins TRBV27 to TRBJ2-3; D is ambiguous. Germline V gene sequence: CDR1 MNHEY, CDR2 SMNVEV (reference sequence). CDR3 length: 13 residues. V was shortened by 7 bases and J by 6 bases, with 14 bases between the two germline ends. This chain's CDR3 is CASITPWGDTQYF. CDR3 in DNA: TGTGCCAGCATAACCCCTTGGGGTGATACGCAGTATTTT.

The V call is TRBV20-1, the J call TRBJ1-1, with TRBD1 as a possible D gene (5 bases). Germline assignment: CDR1 DFQATT and CDR2 SNEGSKA (reference sequence). The CDR3 length is 15 residues. Trimming took off 3 bases at V and 3 bases at J, with 17 bases between the two ends. The chain's CDR3 is CSASIVGAGDTEAFF. The DNA of the CDR3 is TGCAGTGCTAGTATTGTCGGGGCGGGGGACACTGAAGCTTTCTTT.